The TCR beta chain described here comes from a study of T-cell reconstitution after alpha-beta-depleted transplantation in children. The TCRbeta library incorporated unique molecular identifiers. Using its own MiXCR run on the PCR reads, TCRdb lists one record per CDR3 protein. This sample has around 370,000 distinct CDR3 sequences, with about a tenth found just once. J gave up 2 bases and V 3 bases, and 4 bases lay outside the gene matches. Germline V gene data show CDR1 as SGHAT and CDR2 as FQNNGV. The CDR3 consists of 15 residues. This clonotype originated in a human donor who donated a stem cell graft to a child with acute lymphoblastic leukemia. The sequencing here drew on PBMCs from the stem cell graft donor, taken from the stem cell graft. The J gene is TRBJ2-3, the V gene TRBV11-2, with 8 bases fitting TRBD1. The CDR3 loop reads CASSFGTGTTDTQYF. The CDR3 DNA follows: TGTGCCAGCAGCTTTGGGACAGGTACCACAGATACGCAGTATTTT.